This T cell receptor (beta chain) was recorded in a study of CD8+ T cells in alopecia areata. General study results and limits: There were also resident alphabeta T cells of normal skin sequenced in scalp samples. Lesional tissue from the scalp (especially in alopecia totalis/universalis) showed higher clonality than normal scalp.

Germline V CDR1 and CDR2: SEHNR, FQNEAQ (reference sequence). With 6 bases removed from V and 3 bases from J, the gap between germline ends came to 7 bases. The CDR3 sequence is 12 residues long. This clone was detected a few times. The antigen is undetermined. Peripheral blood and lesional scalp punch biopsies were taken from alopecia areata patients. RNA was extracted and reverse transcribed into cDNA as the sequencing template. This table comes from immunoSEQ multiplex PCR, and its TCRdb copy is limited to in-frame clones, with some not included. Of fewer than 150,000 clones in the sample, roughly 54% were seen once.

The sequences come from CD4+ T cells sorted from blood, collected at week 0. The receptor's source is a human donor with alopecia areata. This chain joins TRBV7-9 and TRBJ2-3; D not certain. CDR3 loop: CASRRQTDTQYF. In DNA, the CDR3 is TGTGCCAGCAGGCGGCAGACAGATACGCAGTATTTT. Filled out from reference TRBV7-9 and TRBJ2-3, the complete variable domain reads DTGVSQNPRHKITKRGQNVTFRCDPISEHNRLYWYRQTLGQGPEFLTYFQNEAQLEKSRLLSDRFSAERPKGSFSTLEIQRTEQGDSAMYLCASRRQTDTQYFGPGTRLTVL.